This T cell receptor (beta chain) came from a study of shared clonotypes between healthy human individuals. General study results and limits: Approximately 5.3% was the fraction of naive CD4 clonotypes found shared across a few donors.

Notes on this clone: Its antigen is not identified.

The germline gives CDR1 MNHNS, CDR2 SASEGT. Trimming at V came to 5 bases and at J to 3 bases, leaving 6 bases not matched to a gene. CDR3 length: 15 amino acids. Repertoires were generated with immunoSEQ multiplex PCR, while TCRdb's copy carries only in-frame clones and drops some. The profile shows approximately 500,000 clones, almost 97% of them singletons. The receptor was isolated from a woman aged 25 to 39 in good health. The specimen sequenced was naive CD4+ T cells sorted from blood. Noted subset: CD45RA+ positively selected. V is TRBV6-1 and J is TRBJ1-1; 10 nucleotides align to TRBD1. As DNA, the CDR3 is TGTGCCAGCAGTCTATCCGGGACAGGGGACACTGAAGCTTTCTTT. Translated, it gives CASSLSGTGDTEAFF.